The rows below give T cell receptor beta chains drawn from one sample of a study of blood T cell repertoires in COVID-19. The protocol was immunoSEQ multiplex PCR, while the TCRdb copy is restricted to in-frame clones and leaves out a portion. Among over 200,000 clones listed, about 90% were seen once. Sequenced sample: peripheral blood. All receptors come from a man younger than 45 with COVID-19, enrolled during active disease. Each CDR3 is given with its conserved first and last residue. The D gene is left open where the match is weak. A clone size is listed for some rows: how often the clone was seen (once, few, many), or a class if it is expanded.

j_call	d_call	v_call	clone_size	cdr3_nt	cdr3_aa
TRBJ1-1	NA	TRBV5-1	once	TGCGCCAGCAGCTTAACAGACGACACTGAAGCTTTCTTT	CASSLTDDTEAFF
TRBJ1-2	NA	TRBV6-5	NA	TGTGCCAGCAGTTACTCCCAGGGGCTTGGCTACACCTTC	CASSYSQGLGYTF
TRBJ2-1	TRBD2	TRBV7-2	NA	TGTGCCAGCAGCTCGGGGGGAGTATCCTACAATGAGCAGTTCTTC	CASSSGGVSYNEQFF
TRBJ1-2	NA	TRBV6-5	NA	TGTGCCAGCAGTCAGATGACGGAGGGCGTCTATGGCTACACCTTC	CASSQMTEGVYGYTF
TRBJ2-7	NA	TRBV5-5	NA	TGTGCCAGCAGCTTGACAGGGAAGGCCTACGAGCAGTACTTC	CASSLTGKAYEQYF
TRBJ1-2	NA	TRBV29-1	NA	TGCAGCGGGGCAGCCGACCTTAACTATGGCTACACCTTC	CSGAADLNYGYTF
TRBJ2-5	TRBD1	TRBV9	NA	TGTGCCAGCAGCGAACAGGGGGTCCACCAAGAGACCCAGTACTTC	CASSEQGVHQETQYF
TRBJ2-7	TRBD1	TRBV6-2/TRBV6-3	NA	TGTGCCAGCAGTCTCGGGACAGGGACCACCTACGAGCAGTACTTC	CASSLGTGTTYEQYF
TRBJ2-7	NA	TRBV29-1	NA	TGCAGCGTAGGCGGGGTCCGCTCCTACGAGCAGTACTTC	CSVGGVRSYEQYF
TRBJ1-6	NA	TRBV6-4	NA	TGTGCCAGCAGTGAGTACAGTTTAAATTCACCCCTCCACTTT	CASSEYSLNSPLHF
TRBJ1-5	TRBD1	TRBV4-3	NA	TGCGCCAGCAAGGAGGACAGGGGGAGCAATCAGCCCCAGCATTTT	CASKEDRGSNQPQHF
TRBJ2-1	TRBD2	TRBV28	NA	TGTGCCAGCAGTTTATACCTAGCGGGAGGTGAGCAGTTCTTC	CASSLYLAGGEQFF
TRBJ2-5	NA	TRBV7-6	NA	TGTGCCAGCAGCTTACTGGCGAGGGAGACCCAGTACTTC	CASSLLARETQYF
TRBJ2-3	TRBD1	TRBV5-4	NA	TGTGCCAGCAGCTTGTTCGCGGGACAGGGCATCGCGGATACGCAGTATTTT	CASSLFAGQGIADTQYF
TRBJ2-1	TRBD1	TRBV24-1	NA	TGTGCCACCAGGGGACAGGGGGCAAACAATGAGCAGTTCTTC	CATRGQGANNEQFF
TRBJ2-7	NA	TRBV29-1	NA	TGCAGCGCTTCGAGGGAGGTCGAGCAGTACTTC	CSASREVEQYF
TRBJ1-1	TRBD1	TRBV2	NA	TGTGCCAGCACTACGGGACAGCCCTATCGGGACACTGAAGCTTTCTTT	CASTTGQPYRDTEAFF
TRBJ1-1	NA	TRBV5-6	NA	TGTGCCAGCAGCTTAAAACTCGCGGTGAACACTGAAGCTTTCTTT	CASSLKLAVNTEAFF
TRBJ2-2	TRBD2	TRBV30	NA	TGTGCCTGTCCCCACGGGACTAGCGGGCCCACCGGGGAGCTGTTTTTT	CACPHGTSGPTGELFF
TRBJ2-1	TRBD1	TRBV5-8	NA	TGTGCCAGCAGCCCGGGACAGGGCTACAATGAGCAGTTCTTC	CASSPGQGYNEQFF
TRBJ1-6	NA	TRBV5-5	NA	TGTGCCAGCAGCTCGTCCTGGGCACCACCCCTCCACTTT	CASSSSWAPPLHF
TRBJ2-3	TRBD2	TRBV2	NA	TGTGCCAGCCGAGGGACTAGCGGGGTTACAGATACGCAGTATTTT	CASRGTSGVTDTQYF
TRBJ2-1	NA	TRBV30	once	TGTGCCTGGAGTATAGGGAGTGGAAGAATCAATGAGCAGTTCTTC	CAWSIGSGRINEQFF
TRBJ2-7	NA	TRBV11-2	NA	TGTGCCAGCAGCTTATTGCCAGCTAGCTCCTACGAGCAGTACTTC	CASSLLPASSYEQYF
TRBJ2-1	TRBD2	TRBV7-8	once	TGTGCCAGCAGCTCTAGCGGTAGCGCCTACAATGAGCAGTTCTTC	CASSSSGSAYNEQFF
TRBJ2-2	TRBD1	TRBV19	once	TGTGCCAGTAGTACCGGGACAGGGAGGGGCGGGGAGCTGTTTTTT	CASSTGTGRGGELFF
TRBJ1-2	TRBD1	TRBV5-4	NA	TGTGCCAGCAGAACACAGGGACAGCTCTATGGCTACACCTTC	CASRTQGQLYGYTF
TRBJ1-4	NA	TRBV3-1/TRBV3-2	NA	TGTGCCAGCAGCCAAGATAGGGGGGGAAAACTGTTTTTT	CASSQDRGGKLFF
TRBJ2-3	TRBD1	TRBV12-5	NA	TGTGCTAGTGGTTTGGTAGGCGGGACAGGGGGTCGGGATACGCAGTATTTT	CASGLVGGTGGRDTQYF
TRBJ1-1	TRBD1	TRBV12-3/TRBV12-4	once	TGTGCCAGCAGGAGGGACAGGGACACTGAAGCTTTCTTT	CASRRDRDTEAFF
TRBJ2-7	TRBD1	TRBV5-1	NA	TGCGCCAGCAGCTTTACAGGGGGTGTACCCTACGAGCAGTACTTC	CASSFTGGVPYEQYF
TRBJ2-1	TRBD2	TRBV7-3	NA	TGTGCCAGCAGCCCAGCGGGAGGTACTGGTGAGCAGTTCTTC	CASSPAGGTGEQFF
TRBJ1-2	NA	TRBV30	NA	TGTGCCTGGATTATACAGGGTAATAGGGGTGGCTACACCTTC	CAWIIQGNRGGYTF
TRBJ1-1	NA	TRBV18	NA	TGTGCCAGCTCACCAGGAGGAGTTGAAGCTTTCTTT	CASSPGGVEAFF
TRBJ2-3	TRBD2	TRBV9	NA	TGTGCCAGCAGCGTAGAGGGACTAGTGGTTACGCAGTATTTT	CASSVEGLVVTQYF
TRBJ2-7	TRBD1	TRBV29-1	NA	TGCAGCGTTCATGGGACAGGGAGCTCCTACGAGCAGTACTTC	CSVHGTGSSYEQYF
TRBJ2-7	TRBD1	TRBV10-3	NA	TGTGCCATCAGTGAGTGGACCGGGACAGATTCCTACGAGCAGTACTTC	CAISEWTGTDSYEQYF
TRBJ1-2	TRBD1	TRBV6-6	NA	TGTGCCAGCAGTCTTGCCGGGACAGGGGCGGCCAGCCATGGCTACACCTTC	CASSLAGTGAASHGYTF
TRBJ2-3	NA	TRBV3-1/TRBV3-2	NA	TGTGCCAGCAGCCAAGAATTTTCGGGGACTTACACAGATACGCAGTATTTT	CASSQEFSGTYTDTQYF
TRBJ2-1	NA	TRBV19	NA	TGTGCCAGTAGTACTTCGACTAGTCCCCACAATGAGCAGTTCTTC	CASSTSTSPHNEQFF
TRBJ1-2	NA	TRBV6-5	NA	TGTGCCAGCAAAATCGGGCAGGGAGGATATGGCTACACCTTC	CASKIGQGGYGYTF